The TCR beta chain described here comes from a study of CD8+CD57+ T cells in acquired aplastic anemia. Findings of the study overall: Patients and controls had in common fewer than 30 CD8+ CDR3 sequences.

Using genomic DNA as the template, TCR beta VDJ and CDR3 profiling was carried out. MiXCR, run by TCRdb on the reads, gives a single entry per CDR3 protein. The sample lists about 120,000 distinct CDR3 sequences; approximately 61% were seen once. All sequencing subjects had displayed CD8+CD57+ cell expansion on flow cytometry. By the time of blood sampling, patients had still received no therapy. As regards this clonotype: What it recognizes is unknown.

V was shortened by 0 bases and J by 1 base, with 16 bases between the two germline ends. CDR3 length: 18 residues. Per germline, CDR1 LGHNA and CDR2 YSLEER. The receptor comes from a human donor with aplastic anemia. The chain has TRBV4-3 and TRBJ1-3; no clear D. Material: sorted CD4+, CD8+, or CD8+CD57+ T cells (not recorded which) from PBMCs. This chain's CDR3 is CASSQDFEPPFSGNTIYF. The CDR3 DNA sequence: TGCGCCAGCAGCCAAGATTTTGAGCCTCCTTTTTCTGGAAACACCATATATTTT.